One and the same sample provided the 26 T cell receptor beta chains below, sequenced in a study of cytomegalovirus exposure and HLA in healthy donors. With 60 Vbeta and 13 Jbeta primers, the PCR was carried out. Sequenced by immunoSEQ multiplex PCR; TCRdb stores in-frame clones only, minus some. The sample has 150,000 to 200,000 clones, around 75% seen once; the top ten hold about 3%. Material: PBMCs. These receptors all stem from a female donor in good health and CMV-seronegative.

A few counts support this clone. The chain recombines TRBV29-1 with TRBJ2-7, with TRBD1 identical over 9 bases. The CDR3 is made up of 15 amino acids. Per the germline V gene, CDR1 is SQVTM and CDR2 is ANQGSEA. V lost 0 bases and J lost 9; bases outside the gene matches: 12. The CDR3 bases are TGCAGCGTTGAAGAATTCCGTGGACAGGGGACTTTGCAGTACTTC. It codes for CSVEEFRGQGTLQYF.

The chain links TRBV27 to TRBJ2-1, with 7 bases identical to TRBD2. This CDR3 has 16 residues. Trimming removed 5 bases from V and 0 bases from J; junction bases left unmatched: 7. Germline-derived CDR1 and CDR2 are MNHEY and SMNVEV (reference sequence). The CDR3 region has the DNA TGTGCCAGCAGTCCCTTAGCGGGTGGCTCCTACAATGAGCAGTTCTTC. Encoded protein: CASSPLAGGSYNEQFF.

The chain links TRBV2 to TRBJ1-1; the D is unclear. CDR1 and CDR2 from the germline V gene are SNHLY and FYNNEI. The CDR3 extends over 15 amino acids. Trimming removed 1 base from V and 6 bases from J, with 15 bases in between. The CDR3 bases are TGTGCCAGCAGTGAAGATTCAGAGGCTATCGCTGAAGCTTTCTTT. It specifies CASSEDSEAIAEAFF.

The chain's CDR3 is CASRPSPGGTARTLSYEQYF. DNA of the CDR3: TGTGCCAGCAGGCCCAGTCCAGGGGGGACCGCAAGAACACTTTCCTACGAGCAGTACTTC. The chain has TRBV2 and TRBJ2-7, with a weak D call TRBD1 (7 bases). The V gene's germline CDR1 is SNHLY and CDR2 FYNNEI. The CDR3 consists of 20 residues. The V gene lost 6 bases and the J gene lost 1 base, with 31 bases spanning the gap.

This clone showed up just a few times. This sequence joins TRBV10-3 and TRBJ2-7, with 10 positions matching TRBD2. The junction had 12 bases not matched to a gene; V was cut back by 0 bases and J by 1 base. This CDR3 spans 19 amino acids. Germline V gene lookup returns CDR1 ENHRY and CDR2 SYGVKD. The CDR3 region has the DNA TGTGCCATCAGTGAGTCGACTCAAAGCGGGGGGGCCATTTCCTACGAGCAGTACTTC. This encodes CAISESTQSGGAISYEQYF.

This chain connects TRBV9 to TRBJ2-7; 7 nucleotides agree with TRBD1. The V and J ends lost 4 bases and 2 bases, in that order; junction bases with no gene match: 9. The CDR3 sequence is 15 residues long. From germline, CDR1 is SGDLS and CDR2 YYNGEE. The CDR3 coding sequence is TGTGCCAGCAGCCTCAGGGGGTTCCCCCCCTACGAGCAGTACTTC. It is translated as CASSLRGFPPYEQYF.

The rearrangement joins TRBV18 to TRBJ2-1, with D uncertain. Looked up from germline, CDR1 is KGHSH and CDR2 is LQKENI. This CDR3 is built from 13 residues. V lost 5 bases and J lost 7, with 12 bases in between. CDR3 in amino acids: CASSSSGRNEQFF. In DNA, the CDR3 is TGTGCCAGCTCATCTAGTGGAAGGAATGAGCAGTTCTTC.

The CDR3, as DNA: TGTGCCAGCAGCGCGGGCGGGGGAACCTACGAGCAGTACTTC. Protein sequence: CASSAGGGTYEQYF. The genes are TRBV9 and TRBJ2-7, with 7 bases fitting TRBD2. The V gene end was trimmed by 3 bases and the J gene end by 2 bases; junction bases not matched to a gene: 5. CDR1 is SGDLS, CDR2 YYNGEE, per germline. The CDR3 loop spans 14 amino acids.

The chain has TRBV19 and TRBJ2-2; maybe TRBD2 (6 bases). Per germline, CDR1 LNHDA and CDR2 SQIVND (reference sequence). This CDR3 is built from 15 residues. V dropped 7 bases and J dropped 7 bases, with 19 bases sitting between them. CDR3 in DNA: TGTGCCAGTACCCCAGGCGCTAGCGTAAGCGGGGAGCTGTTTTTT. It is translated as CASTPGASVSGELFF.

J is TRBJ2-7 and V is TRBV5-6; a possible D gene is TRBD2 (5 bases). The CDR3 length is 14 residues. V lost 4 bases and J 3 bases, leaving 14 bases between the germline ends. Per germline, CDR1 SGHDT and CDR2 YYEEEE. CDR3 sequence (DNA): TGTGCCAGCAGCCAGGACCCACTAGACTACGAGCAGTACTTC. It translates to CASSQDPLDYEQYF.

V usage is TRBV30 and J usage is TRBJ2-5; 12 bases fit TRBD2. The DNA end favors TRBJ2-7, so the J call may be wrong. The CDR3 is 17 residues long. CDR1 is GTSNPN, CDR2 SVGIG, per germline (reference sequence). CDR3 coding DNA: TGTGCCTGGAGTTTCCGATGGACTAGCGGGGAGCCCTACGAGCAGTACTTC. Its protein is CAWSFRWTSGEPYEQYF.

The gene calls are TRBV5-1 and TRBJ2-2, with TRBD1 matching 10 bases. Germline CDR1 SGHRS, CDR2 YFSETQ. Trimming took 4 bases from V and 7 from J; bases not matched to a gene: 7. The CDR3 consists of 15 residues. For the CDR3, the DNA is TGCGCCAGCAGCCCTGGGACAGGGGATGTCGGGGAGCTGTTTTTT. It yields the protein CASSPGTGDVGELFF.

The V call is TRBV4-3, the J call TRBJ2-7, with 7 bases that match TRBD2. V was pared by 1 base and J by 2 bases, with 5 bases of the junction left unmatched. The CDR3 loop spans 15 amino acids. Germline loops: CDR1 LGHNA, CDR2 YSLEER. The CDR3 is CASSQGWAGAYEQYF. Here the CDR3 DNA reads TGCGCCAGCAGCCAAGGATGGGCGGGGGCCTACGAGCAGTACTTC.

V gene TRBV18 combines with J gene TRBJ2-7; TRBD1 matches 9 bases. J was trimmed by 7 bases and V by 2 bases; bases with no gene match: 12. Per the germline V gene, CDR1 is KGHSH and CDR2 is LQKENI. This CDR3 region has 16 residues. The CDR3 spells CASSPRVTGGEGEQYF. The CDR3, as DNA: TGTGCCAGCTCACCAAGAGTCACAGGGGGCGAGGGAGAGCAGTACTTC.

The chain joins TRBV19 to TRBJ1-2; D might be TRBD1 (6 bases). The CDR3 loop spans 14 amino acids. V was cut by 7 bases and J by 4 bases, with 16 bases left in between. Germline V lookup: CDR1 LNHDA, CDR2 SQIVND (reference sequence). CDR3 bases: TGTGCCAGTAAACAGGGCTCTGGCGTCTATGGCTACACCTTC. The encoded protein is CASKQGSGVYGYTF.

The V gene is TRBV7-8, the J gene TRBJ1-1, with 8 nucleotides matching TRBD1. Trimming removed 4 bases from V and 3 bases from J; junction bases left unmatched: 7. This CDR3 has 15 residues. Germline assignment: CDR1 SGHVS and CDR2 FQNEAQ. The DNA for the CDR3 is TGTGCCAGCAGCTACGGACAGGGCTTGGACACTGAAGCTTTCTTT. Amino acids: CASSYGQGLDTEAFF.

CDR3 amino acids: CATKASEGLAFNEQFF. CDR3 DNA sequence: TGTGCCACCAAAGCCTCAGAGGGACTAGCGTTCAATGAGCAGTTCTTC. This chain joins TRBV15 and TRBJ2-1; 10 nucleotides align to TRBD2. The CDR3 runs 16 residues. Germline CDR1 is LNHNV and CDR2 is YYDKDF (reference sequence). With 7 bases clipped from V and 6 bases from J, the junction kept 12 bases outside the gene matches.

The rearrangement joins TRBV19 to TRBJ1-1; D gene unclear. Trimming took 6 bases from V and 5 from J, leaving 19 bases between them. This CDR3 contains 15 residues. Per the germline V gene, CDR1 is LNHDA and CDR2 is SQIVND (reference sequence). The CDR3 here is CASSMAARGGTEAFF. The CDR3 DNA reads TGTGCCAGTAGCATGGCGGCCCGTGGAGGGACTGAAGCTTTCTTT. The full variable domain, in which reference TRBV19 and TRBJ1-1 provide the parts outside the CDR3, is DGGITQSPKYLFRKEGQNVTLSCEQNLNHDAMYWYRQDPGQGLRLIYYSQIVNDFQKGDIAEGYSVSREKKESFPLTVTSAQKNPTAFYLCASSMAARGGTEAFFGQGTRLTVV.

The chain uses TRBV7-9 and TRBJ1-5; D uncertain. V was shortened by 4 bases and J by 6 bases, with 7 bases between the two germline ends. This CDR3 spans 12 amino acids. Per the germline V gene, CDR1 is SEHNR and CDR2 is FQNEAQ (reference sequence). CDR3 in amino acids: CASSSERQPQHF. The CDR3 DNA is TGTGCCAGCAGCTCTGAGCGTCAGCCCCAGCATTTT.

The chain has TRBV4-1 and TRBJ2-1; 9 bases agree with TRBD2. Germline CDR1 is MGHRA and CDR2 is YSYEKL. The CDR3 length is 15 residues. The junction had 5 bases not matched to a gene; V was cut back by 1 base and J by 7 bases. The CDR3 sequence: CASSQGLADGNEQFF. The CDR3 DNA reads as TGCGCCAGCAGCCAAGGACTAGCGGATGGGAATGAGCAGTTCTTC.

The chain employs TRBV5-1 and TRBJ2-2; D remains unclear. The CDR3 is 15 amino acids. Germline V gene lookup returns CDR1 SGHRS and CDR2 YFSETQ. The V end lost 0 bases, the J end lost 0 bases, and 6 bases lay between the germline ends. DNA of the CDR3: TGCGCCAGCAGCTTGGGGGCCGCGAACACCGGGGAGCTGTTTTTT. Encoded protein: CASSLGAANTGELFF.

This chain links TRBV7-2 with TRBJ1-2, with 8 bases fitting TRBD1. This CDR3 has 13 residues. V lost 8 bases and J lost 3; bases outside the gene matches: 5. CDR1 is SGHTA and CDR2 is FQGNSA in the germline V gene. The DNA for the CDR3 is TGTGCCAGCTGCCCAGGGGGCGACTATGGCTACACCTTC. It is translated as CASCPGGDYGYTF.

The rearrangement links TRBV28 to TRBJ2-1, with D possibly matching TRBD2 (7 bases). This CDR3 region has 16 residues. Germline CDR1 reads MDHEN; CDR2 reads SYDVKM. The ends were cut back, 3 bases at V and 7 bases at J, with 19 bases in the middle. CDR3 DNA sequence: TGTGCCAGCAGTTTTGCCGGGGGCGGGAGTCGTAATGAGCAGTTCTTC. It codes for CASSFAGGGSRNEQFF.

This clone showed up just once. This sequence joins TRBV27 and TRBJ2-5; 8 bases align to TRBD2. Per germline, CDR1 MNHEY and CDR2 SMNVEV (reference sequence). The CDR3 is made up of 15 amino acids. J lost 2 bases, V lost 5 bases, and 7 bases had no gene match. CDR3 loop: CASSLAGGSQETQYF. The CDR3 DNA reads as TGTGCCAGCAGTCTGGCGGGAGGTTCTCAAGAGACCCAGTACTTC.

DNA of the CDR3: TGTGCCAGCAGCTTGCGGGGCGGGGCGGCCTACAATGAGCAGTTCTTC. As protein: CASSLRGGAAYNEQFF. This sequence joins TRBV7-3 and TRBJ2-1; D perhaps matches TRBD2 (6 bases). V was clipped by 3 bases and J by 2 bases, with 14 bases between them. From germline, CDR1 is SGHTA and CDR2 FQGTGA. The CDR3 totals 16 residues. The full variable domain, completed using reference TRBV7-3 and TRBJ2-1, is GAGVSQTPSNKVTEKGKYVELRCDPISGHTALYWYRQSLGQGPEFLIYFQGTGAADDSGLPNDRFFAVRPEGSVSTLKIQRTERGDSAVYLCASSLRGGAAYNEQFFGPGTRLTVL.

This clone was seen only once. The chain has TRBV13 and TRBJ2-7; 7 positions agree with TRBD1. The V gene's germline CDR1 is PRHDT and CDR2 FYEKMQ (reference sequence). The CDR3 extends over 14 amino acids. V shed 3 bases, J shed 2 bases, and the junction held 4 bases outside the gene matches. CDR3 residues: CASSFWDRPYEQYF. DNA of the CDR3: TGTGCCAGCAGCTTTTGGGACAGACCCTACGAGCAGTACTTC.